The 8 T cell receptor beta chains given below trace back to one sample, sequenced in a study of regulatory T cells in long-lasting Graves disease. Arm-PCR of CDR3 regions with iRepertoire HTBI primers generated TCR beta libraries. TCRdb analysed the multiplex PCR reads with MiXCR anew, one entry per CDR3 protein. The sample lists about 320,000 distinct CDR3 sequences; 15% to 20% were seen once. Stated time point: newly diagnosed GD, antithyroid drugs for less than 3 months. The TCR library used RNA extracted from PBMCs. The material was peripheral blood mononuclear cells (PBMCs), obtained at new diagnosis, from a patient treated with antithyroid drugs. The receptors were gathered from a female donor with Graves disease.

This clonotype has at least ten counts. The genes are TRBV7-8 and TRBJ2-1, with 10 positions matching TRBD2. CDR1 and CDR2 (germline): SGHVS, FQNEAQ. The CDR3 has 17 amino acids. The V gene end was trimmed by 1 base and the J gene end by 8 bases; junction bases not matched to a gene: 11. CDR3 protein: CASSLGALAGADDEQFF. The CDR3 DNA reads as TGTGCCAGCAGCTTAGGTGCTCTAGCGGGAGCGGACGATGAGCAGTTCTTC.

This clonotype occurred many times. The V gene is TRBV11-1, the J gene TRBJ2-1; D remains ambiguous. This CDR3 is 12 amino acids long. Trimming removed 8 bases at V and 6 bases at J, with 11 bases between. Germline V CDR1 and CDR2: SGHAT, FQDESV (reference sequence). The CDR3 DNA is TGTGCCAGCGAGATGCCGGGCAATGAGCAGTTCTTC. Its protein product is CASEMPGNEQFF.

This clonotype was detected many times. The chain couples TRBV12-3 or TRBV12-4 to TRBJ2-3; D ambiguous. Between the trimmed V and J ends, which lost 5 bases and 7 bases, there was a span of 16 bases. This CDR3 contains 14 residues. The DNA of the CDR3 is TGTGCCAGCAGTCCCCGGCCCCGGCGAAATACGCAGTATTTT. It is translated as CASSPRPRRNTQYF.

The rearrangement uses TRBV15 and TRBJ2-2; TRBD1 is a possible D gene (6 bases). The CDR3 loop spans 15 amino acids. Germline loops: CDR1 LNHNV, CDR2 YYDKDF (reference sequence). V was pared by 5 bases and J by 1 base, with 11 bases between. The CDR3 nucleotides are TGTGCCACCAGCGACCGGGACAAGAACACCGGGGAGCTGTTTTTT. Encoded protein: CATSDRDKNTGELFF.

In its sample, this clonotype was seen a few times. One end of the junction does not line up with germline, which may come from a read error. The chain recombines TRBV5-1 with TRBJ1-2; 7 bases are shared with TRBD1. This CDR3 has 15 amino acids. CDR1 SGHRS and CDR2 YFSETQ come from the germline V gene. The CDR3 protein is CASSLDGQALYGYAF. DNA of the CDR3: TGCGCCAGCAGCTTGGACGGACAGGCCCTCTATGGCTACGCCTTC.

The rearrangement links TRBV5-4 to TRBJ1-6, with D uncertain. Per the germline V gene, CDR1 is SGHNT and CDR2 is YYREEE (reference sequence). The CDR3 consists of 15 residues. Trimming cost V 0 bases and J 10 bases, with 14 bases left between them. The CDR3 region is CASSLGKSTLSPLHF. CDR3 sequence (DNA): TGTGCCAGCAGCTTGGGAAAATCGACGCTGTCACCCCTCCACTTT.

CDR3 coding DNA: TGCAGTGCTAGAGATTCGAGGGGCGGGACTGAAGCTTTCTTT. It codes for CSARDSRGGTEAFF. This sequence joins TRBV20-1 and TRBJ1-1, with D maybe TRBD1 (5 bases). V was cut by 0 bases and J by 5 bases, with 13 bases left in between. The CDR3 is 14 residues long. Germline loops: CDR1 DFQATT, CDR2 SNEGSKA (reference sequence).

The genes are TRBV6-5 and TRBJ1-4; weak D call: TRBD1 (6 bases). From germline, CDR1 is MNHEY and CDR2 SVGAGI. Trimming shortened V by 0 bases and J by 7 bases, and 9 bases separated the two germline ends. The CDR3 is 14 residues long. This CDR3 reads CASSYSQGSEKLFF. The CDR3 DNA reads TGTGCCAGCAGTTACTCTCAGGGGAGTGAAAAACTGTTTTTT.